This TCR beta chain is drawn from a study of control samples from healthy donors and cancer patients. V lost 2 bases and J lost 7; bases outside the gene matches: 7. There are 15 residues in the CDR3. Per the germline V gene, CDR1 is MNHEY and CDR2 is SMNVEV (reference sequence). Libraries were prepared by immunoSEQ multiplex PCR; TCRdb keeps only in-frame clonotypes and omits some of them. This sample yields approximately 50,000 clones, of which 90% to 95% are seen a single time; 2.4% belongs to the top ten. The clonotype comes from a man aged 30-40 years in good health. Sample: blood. The chain uses TRBV27 and TRBJ2-1, with 8 bases identical to TRBD2. CDR3 protein: CASSLIGRGGNEQFF. The CDR3 coding sequence is TGTGCCAGCAGTTTAATCGGGAGGGGGGGGAATGAGCAGTTCTTC.